The next 8 T cell receptor beta chains were all read from a single sample in a study of blood T cell repertoires in COVID-19. Some clones are missing from TCRdb's copy, which holds only in-frame ones; the method was immunoSEQ multiplex PCR. Of 250,000 to 350,000 clones listed, over 75% are singletons. The specimen sequenced was peripheral blood. The receptors stem from a human donor with COVID-19, enrolled during active disease. The donor label of this sample is uncertain.

The V call is TRBV10-3, the J call TRBJ1-3; D perhaps matches TRBD1 (6 bases). V was clipped by 6 bases and J by 1 base, with 19 bases between them. In germline, CDR1 is ENHRY, CDR2 SYGVKD. This CDR3 has 17 amino acids. The CDR3 here is CAISFGQRLGSGNTIYF. CDR3 nucleotide sequence: TGTGCCATCAGCTTCGGACAGCGACTCGGTTCTGGAAACACCATATATTTT.

This chain connects TRBV5-4 to TRBJ1-2; the D gene is possibly TRBD1 (5 bases). The V and J ends lost 0 bases and 5 bases respectively, with 14 bases between them. The CDR3 is 15 residues long. The germline V gene encodes CDR1 SGHNT and CDR2 YYREEE (reference sequence). CDR3 bases: TGTGCCAGCAGCTTGGTGGGGGGATCGAAGTATGGCTACACCTTC. Translating it yields CASSLVGGSKYGYTF.

V usage is TRBV5-1 and J usage is TRBJ2-7; 10 bases map to TRBD2. Germline loops: CDR1 SGHRS, CDR2 YFSETQ. Trimming removed 4 bases from V and 6 bases from J; junction bases left unmatched: 7. CDR3 length: 14 residues. The CDR3 DNA sequence: TGCGCCAGCAGCCCTGGACTAGCGGTTCCCGAGCAGTACTTC. Encoded protein: CASSPGLAVPEQYF.

This clone was seen more than once but under ten times. The rearrangement uses TRBV9 and TRBJ2-7, with 15 positions matching TRBD2. This CDR3 has 16 residues. Trimming removed 4 bases from V and 3 bases from J; junction bases left unmatched: 5. The germline CDR1 and CDR2 sequences are SGDLS and YYNGEE. The CDR3 nucleotides are TGTGCCAGCAGCCCGGGACTAGCGGGAGGCCTCTACGAGCAGTACTTC. It encodes CASSPGLAGGLYEQYF.

CDR3 in amino acids: CASSELEREGTNEQFF. The CDR3 DNA reads as TGCGCCAGCAGTGAGTTGGAGCGGGAGGGCACGAATGAGCAGTTCTTC. This chain links TRBV10-2 with TRBJ2-1; TRBD2 matches 10 bases. In germline, CDR1 is WSHSY, CDR2 SAAADI. This CDR3 is built from 16 residues. The V and J ends lost 1 base and 7 bases, in that order; junction bases with no gene match: 7.

The chain carries TRBV28 and TRBJ1-3; perhaps TRBD1 as D (6 bases). Trimming cost V 8 bases and J 4 bases, with 12 bases left between them. From germline, CDR1 is MDHEN and CDR2 SYDVKM. The CDR3 sequence is 13 residues long. Here the CDR3 DNA reads TGTGCCAGCGGTACAGGGTTAGGAAACACCATATATTTT. This gives the protein CASGTGLGNTIYF.

This chain links TRBV29-1 with TRBJ1-2, with TRBD1 as a possible D gene (5 bases). Germline V CDR1 and CDR2: SQVTM, ANQGSEA. This CDR3 region has 11 residues. The ends were cut back, 4 bases at V and 6 bases at J, with 9 bases in the middle. As DNA, the CDR3 is TGCAGCGTTGGGCCAGGGAATGGCTACACCTTC. It encodes CSVGPGNGYTF.

The chain links TRBV6-5 to TRBJ1-5; no clear D. Germline assignment: CDR1 MNHEY and CDR2 SVGAGI. This CDR3 has 14 residues. V dropped 3 bases and J dropped 3 bases, with 9 bases sitting between them. CDR3 loop: CASSYSGYNQPQHF. CDR3 nucleotides: TGTGCCAGCAGTTATTCAGGATACAATCAGCCCCAGCATTTT.